This T cell receptor (beta chain) emerged from a study of beta chain features in type 1 diabetes. The table lists this clone with a few counts. Sort purity for all populations was recorded as exceeding 98%. The study reverse transcribed the entire isolated RNA, so it sequenced expressed TCRB transcripts. Here immunoSEQ multiplex PCR was the method, and the copy in TCRdb shows in-frame clones only, minus some. Among under 450,000 clones listed, 11% to 15% were seen once. Trimming removed 1 base at V and 3 bases at J, with 10 bases between. The CDR3 consists of 14 residues. The germline V gene has CDR1 SGHNT and CDR2 YYREEE (reference sequence).

The TCR originated in a man younger than 45 in good health. Sequencing used naive CD4+ T cells from blood. V usage is TRBV5-4 and J usage is TRBJ2-5, with D possibly matching TRBD1 (6 bases). The CDR3 DNA reads as TGTGCCAGCAGCTTGCAGGGGCACGAAGAGACCCAGTACTTC. Amino acid sequence: CASSLQGHEETQYF.